The next 24 T cell receptor beta chains were all read from a single sample in a study of neurological immune-mediated disorders. TCRdb used MiXCR to reprocess the 5' RACE reads, holding one entry per CDR3 protein. The sample has 25,000 to 30,000 distinct CDR3 sequences, more than 6.5% seen once. Sequenced material: PBMCs. These receptors came from a woman aged 45-65 years in good health.

This clonotype appeared many times. One end of the junction does not line up with germline, which may come from a read error. The chain couples TRBV7-3 to TRBJ1-1; TRBD1 matches 7 bases. Germline V gene lookup returns CDR1 SGHTA and CDR2 FQGTGA. The CDR3 is made up of 13 amino acids. The CDR3 region is CASSLQGNSEAFF. The CDR3 nucleotides read TGTGCCAGCAGCCTACAGGGGAACTCTGAAGCTTTCTTT.

This clonotype is labeled as large. V usage is TRBV7-3 and J usage is TRBJ2-3; TRBD1 aligns across 7 bases. The germline gives CDR1 SGHTA, CDR2 FQGTGA. CDR3 length: 15 residues. V shed 5 bases and J 0 bases; nucleotides not matched to a gene: 5. This CDR3 reads CASSQTGASTDTQYF. For the CDR3, the DNA is TGTGCCAGCAGCCAAACAGGGGCCAGCACAGATACGCAGTATTTT.

This clonotype was seen at least ten times. The genes are TRBV5-1 and TRBJ2-1; TRBD2 might be the D (5 bases). The ends were cut back, 3 bases at V and 8 bases at J, with 24 bases in the middle. This CDR3 is 17 amino acids long. The germline CDR1 and CDR2 sequences are SGHRS and YFSETQ. DNA for the CDR3: TGCGCCAGCAGCTCCGAGCCCGCGGGTGTTCGTCGCGATGAGCAGTTCTTC. Translated: CASSSEPAGVRRDEQFF.

This clonotype was found many times. CDR3 loop: CASSSNDNEQFF. CDR3 coding DNA: TGTGCCAGCAGCTCCAACGACAATGAGCAGTTCTTC. The rearrangement joins TRBV7-3 to TRBJ2-1, with D unclear. The ends were cut back, 4 bases at V and 5 bases at J, with 6 bases in the middle. The CDR3 loop spans 12 amino acids. Germline CDR1 SGHTA, CDR2 FQGTGA.

The chain carries TRBV7-2 and TRBJ1-1; the D gene is possibly TRBD1 (6 bases). Between the trimmed V and J ends, which lost 4 bases and 11 bases, there was a span of 20 bases. CDR3 size: 14 residues. Germline CDR1 is SGHTA and CDR2 is FQGNSA. CDR3 sequence reads: CASSSGQPITWAFF. CDR3 in DNA: TGTGCCAGCAGCTCCGGACAGCCGATCACGTGGGCTTTCTTT.

This clonotype was found many times. The J gene is TRBJ2-1, the V gene TRBV20-1; 12 positions match TRBD2. Germline-derived CDR1 and CDR2 are DFQATT and SNEGSKA (reference sequence). CDR3 length: 20 amino acids. With V trimmed by 4 bases and J by 5 bases, 21 bases remained unmatched. The CDR3, as DNA: TGCAGTGCTACTCACACAGGACATGGACTAGCGGGGCCCGGGCACAATGAGCAGTTCTTC. Its translation: CSATHTGHGLAGPGHNEQFF.

This clonotype was recorded at least ten times. This chain joins TRBV11-3 and TRBJ2-1; 8 bases match TRBD2. Germline trimming cut 1 base from V and 7 bases from J; bases unmatched to any gene: 6. Germline assignment: CDR1 SGHNT and CDR2 YENEEA. This CDR3 spans 15 amino acids. This CDR3 is CASSLATSGNNEQFF. In DNA form, the CDR3 reads TGTGCCAGCAGCTTAGCTACTAGCGGCAATAATGAGCAGTTCTTC. The variable domain in full, completed from reference TRBV11-3 and TRBJ2-1, reads EAGVVQSPRYKIIEKKQPVAFWCNPISGHNTLYWYLQNLGQGPELLIRYENEEAVDDSQLPKDRFSAERLKGVDSTLKIQPAELGDSAVYLCASSLATSGNNEQFFGPGTRLTVL.

This clonotype was detected ten times or more. V gene TRBV24-1 combines with J gene TRBJ2-3, with 9 positions matching TRBD2. V lost 1 base, J lost 1 base, and 5 bases stayed unmatched. The CDR3 is 17 residues long. In germline, CDR1 is KGHDR, CDR2 SFDVKD. The chain's CDR3 is CATSDFWASGGTDTQYF. In DNA, the CDR3 is TGTGCCACCAGTGATTTCTGGGCTAGCGGGGGCACAGATACGCAGTATTTT.

This clonotype was observed many times. The rearrangement links TRBV9 to TRBJ1-5; D is ambiguous. From germline, CDR1 is SGDLS and CDR2 YYNGEE. Trimming took off 10 bases at V and 1 base at J, with 21 bases between the two ends. The CDR3 has 16 residues. CDR3 DNA sequence: TGTGCCGGGTTGGATGACACAAGACGGAGCAATCAGCCCCAGCATTTT. Protein product: CAGLDDTRRSNQPQHF.

This clonotype was seen repeatedly, ten times or more. The J gene is TRBJ2-1, the V gene TRBV12-3 or TRBV12-4; no definite D call. This CDR3 spans 14 amino acids. V lost 6 bases and J 3 bases, leaving 12 bases between the germline ends. CDR3 nucleotides: TGTGCCAGCAGAGATGCGAGCTACTACAATGAGCAGTTCTTC. This gives the protein CASRDASYYNEQFF.

This clonotype ranks as medium-sized. The genes are TRBV5-5 and TRBJ1-5; 9 nucleotides agree with TRBD1. Trimming at V came to 2 bases and at J to 4 bases, leaving 10 bases not matched to a gene. The germline V gene has CDR1 SGHKS and CDR2 YYEKEE (reference sequence). CDR3 length: 17 amino acids. The CDR3 loop reads CASSLSPGQGLNQPQHF. The CDR3 nucleotides read TGTGCCAGCAGCTTATCTCCGGGACAGGGTCTGAATCAGCCCCAGCATTTT.

This clonotype was recorded many times. V usage is TRBV5-6 and J usage is TRBJ2-5; 9 bases fit TRBD2. Germline CDR1 SGHDT, CDR2 YYEEEE. The CDR3 loop spans 16 amino acids. The junction had 6 bases not matched to a gene; V was cut back by 0 bases and J by 3 bases. The CDR3 loop is CASSLVAGGTKETQYF. CDR3 sequence (DNA): TGTGCCAGCAGCTTGGTTGCGGGAGGGACGAAAGAGACCCAGTACTTC. Filled out from reference TRBV5-6 and TRBJ2-5, the complete variable domain reads DAGVTQSPTHLIKTRGQQVTLRCSPKSGHDTVSWYQQALGQGPQFIFQYYEEEERQRGNFPDRFSGHQFPNYSSELNVNALLLGDSALYLCASSLVAGGTKETQYFGPGTRLLVL.

By share, this clonotype ranks as medium-sized (0.01 to 0.1%). The chain recombines TRBV5-1 with TRBJ1-1; D is unresolved. Germline loops: CDR1 SGHRS, CDR2 YFSETQ. V was cut by 0 bases and J by 0 bases, with 9 bases left in between. The CDR3 loop spans 15 amino acids. CDR3 residues: CASSLAGTVNTEAFF. The CDR3 DNA reads TGCGCCAGCAGCTTGGCCGGCACTGTGAACACTGAAGCTTTCTTT.

This clonotype has a count of ten or more. The rearrangement links TRBV20-1 to TRBJ2-1; 7 positions match TRBD2. This CDR3 is built from 13 residues. The germline V gene encodes CDR1 DFQATT and CDR2 SNEGSKA (reference sequence). J was trimmed by 4 bases and V by 7 bases; bases with no gene match: 7. Here the CDR3 DNA reads TGCAGTGTTGAGAAACTAGCGTACAATGAGCAGTTCTTC. It codes for CSVEKLAYNEQFF.

This clonotype occurred many times. The V and J genes are TRBV5-1 and TRBJ2-7; 8 bases line up with TRBD2. V lost 0 bases and J lost 5; bases outside the gene matches: 10. In germline, CDR1 is SGHRS, CDR2 YFSETQ. The CDR3 covers 16 residues. CDR3 coding DNA: TGCGCCAGCAGCTTGGCGCCCAGCGGGGGATTCAACGAGCAGTACTTC. Encoded protein: CASSLAPSGGFNEQYF.

Many counts were recorded for this clonotype. V usage is TRBV11-2 and J usage is TRBJ2-1; the D gene is possibly TRBD2 (5 bases). This CDR3 spans 16 amino acids. The germline V and J ends were trimmed by 3 bases and 4 bases, with 16 bases remaining between them. Looked up from germline, CDR1 is SGHAT and CDR2 is FQNNGV. Written as DNA, the CDR3 is TGTGCCAGCAGCTTGGGTCGAGGGTTTGGATACAATGAGCAGTTCTTC. Translating gives CASSLGRGFGYNEQFF. The whole variable domain, remainder taken from reference TRBV11-2 and TRBJ2-1, is EAGVAQSPRYKIIEKRQSVAFWCNPISGHATLYWYQQILGQGPKLLIQFQNNGVVDDSQLPKDRFSAERLKGVDSTLKIQPAKLEDSAVYLCASSLGRGFGYNEQFFGPGTRLTVL.

This clonotype has at least ten counts. For the CDR3, the DNA is TGCAGTGTGGGGGTTTACGAAAAACTGTTTTTT. Translating it yields CSVGVYEKLFF. The chain joins TRBV20-1 to TRBJ1-4; tentatively, D is TRBD1 (5 bases). This CDR3 has 11 amino acids. Germline CDR1 reads DFQATT; CDR2 reads SNEGSKA (reference sequence). Trimming pared 7 bases from V and 8 bases from J, leaving 11 bases between.

This clonotype was detected ten times or more. The J gene is TRBJ2-5, the V gene TRBV20-1; unclear D gene. CDR1 and CDR2 from the germline V gene are DFQATT and SNEGSKA (reference sequence). The CDR3 loop spans 13 amino acids. Trimming shortened V by 7 bases and J by 3 bases, and 15 bases separated the two germline ends. The CDR3 here is CSVYAGSEETQYF. For the CDR3, the DNA is TGCAGTGTTTATGCCGGATCCGAAGAGACCCAGTACTTC.

This clonotype has ten or more counts. The rearrangement uses TRBV20-1 and TRBJ1-1, with no clear D. CDR1 is DFQATT, CDR2 SNEGSKA, per germline (reference sequence). Trimming took 1 base from V and 2 from J, leaving 8 bases between them. The CDR3 spans 13 residues. DNA for the CDR3: TGCAGTGCTAGAGCTCGGGGAAACACTGAAGCTTTCTTT. This codes for CSARARGNTEAFF.

In its sample, this clonotype was seen many times. This chain links TRBV7-2 with TRBJ2-7; TRBD2 agrees at 8 bases. This CDR3 spans 14 amino acids. V was clipped by 3 bases and J by 5 bases; unmatched bases: 6. Germline CDR1 SGHTA, CDR2 FQGNSA. CDR3 in DNA: TGTGCCAGCAGCTTCGGGACTAGATCCCACGAGCAGTACTTC. Translating gives CASSFGTRSHEQYF.

This clonotype appeared many times. V usage is TRBV20-1 and J usage is TRBJ2-5; D might be TRBD2 (6 bases). Trimming left V 2 bases short and J 11 bases short, with 15 bases between. Germline V gene sequence: CDR1 DFQATT, CDR2 SNEGSKA (reference sequence). The CDR3 contains 12 residues. The CDR3: CSARTRGTAQYF. In DNA form, the CDR3 reads TGCAGTGCTAGAACACGGGGGACGGCTCAGTACTTC.

This clonotype was detected many times. V and J are TRBV6-5 and TRBJ2-1; 7 bases are shared with TRBD1. This CDR3 has 14 residues. V shed 7 bases and J 9 bases; nucleotides not matched to a gene: 12. The V gene's germline CDR1 is MNHEY and CDR2 SVGAGI. The CDR3 nucleotides are TGTGCCAGCAACTCAGGACAGGAGATTGGTGAGCAGTTCTTC. Its protein product is CASNSGQEIGEQFF.

This clonotype was recorded at least ten times. This rearrangement joins TRBV9 to TRBJ1-1, with D possibly TRBD1 on 5 matching bases. This CDR3 has 15 residues. V lost 3 bases and J 1 base, leaving 13 bases between the germline ends. The germline V gene encodes CDR1 SGDLS and CDR2 YYNGEE. CDR3 DNA: TGTGCCAGCAGCGGGGGGACTTTGGGGAACACTGAAGCTTTCTTT. This gives the protein CASSGGTLGNTEAFF. The full variable domain, with the rest looked up from reference TRBV9 and TRBJ1-1, is DSGVTQTPKHLITATGQRVTLRCSPRSGDLSVYWYQQSLDQGLQFLIQYYNGEERAKGNILERFSAQQFPDLHSELNLSSLELGDSALYFCASSGGTLGNTEAFFGQGTRLTVV.

This clonotype was detected ten times or more. The chain is built from TRBV7-2 and TRBJ2-7, with D unresolved. V was shortened by 1 base and J by 6 bases, with 10 bases between the two germline ends. Germline CDR1 and CDR2: SGHTA and FQGNSA. The CDR3 extends over 13 amino acids. CDR3 coding DNA: TGTGCCAGCAGCTTAGGGCCCCGTGGCGAGCAGTACTTC. It encodes CASSLGPRGEQYF.